This passage covers 18 T cell receptor beta chains from one sample sequenced in a study of shared clonotypes between healthy human individuals. CD45RO-negative cells were positively selected for CCR7, leaving out terminally differentiated effector memory CD45RA+ cells. Clones were read by immunoSEQ multiplex PCR, and TCRdb kept only the in-frame ones, dropping some. Here the sample spans about 2,100,000 clones, about 93% being singletons. Sequencing was done on a sample of naive CD8+ T cells from PBMCs. The receptor source for this set is a man aged 18-30 years in good health. Some clones in this sample may be carry-over from other donors' samples.

V usage is TRBV11-2 and J usage is TRBJ2-5; 7 positions match TRBD2. Germline assignment: CDR1 SGHAT and CDR2 FQNNGV. Germline trimming cut 5 bases from V and 4 bases from J; bases unmatched to any gene: 13. The length of the CDR3 is 16 residues. CDR3 region: CASSEAPGGLTETQYF. The CDR3 bases are TGTGCCAGCAGCGAAGCCCCGGGAGGTTTAACAGAGACCCAGTACTTC.

DNA of the CDR3: TGTGCCAGTAGCCTAGGTGGCCGCCCGGGGGATGGCTACACCTTC. This encodes CASSLGGRPGDGYTF. The chain couples TRBV19 to TRBJ1-2; a weak D match, TRBD1 (5 bases). The ends were cut back, 6 bases at V and 6 bases at J, with 20 bases in the middle. Looked up from germline, CDR1 is LNHDA and CDR2 is SQIVND (reference sequence). The CDR3 sequence is 15 residues long.

The chain links TRBV15 to TRBJ1-2; the D is unclear. V lost 3 bases and J 0 bases, leaving 11 bases between the germline ends. Germline V gene data show CDR1 as LNHNV and CDR2 as YYDKDF (reference sequence). This CDR3 contains 15 residues. The CDR3 is CATSSRRETNYGYTF. As DNA, the CDR3 is TGTGCCACCAGCAGCCGACGCGAAACTAACTATGGCTACACCTTC.

The chain couples TRBV28 to TRBJ2-7; no clear D. V lost 5 bases and J 2 bases, leaving 7 bases between the germline ends. Germline V lookup: CDR1 MDHEN, CDR2 SYDVKM. This CDR3 comprises 12 residues. The CDR3 DNA reads as TGTGCCAGCAGTGCGACCACCTACGAGCAGTACTTC. The encoded protein is CASSATTYEQYF.

The rearrangement uses TRBV29-1 and TRBJ2-1; 13 bases match TRBD2. The germline V gene has CDR1 SQVTM and CDR2 ANQGSEA. V was pared by 3 bases and J by 0 bases, with 8 bases of the junction left unmatched. The CDR3 runs to 18 residues. The CDR3 loop is CSVEGLAGLSRSYNEQFF. DNA for the CDR3: TGCAGCGTTGAGGGACTAGCGGGGTTATCCCGCTCCTACAATGAGCAGTTCTTC.

The chain couples TRBV10-3 to TRBJ2-7; TRBD2 matches at 15 bases. Germline assignment: CDR1 ENHRY and CDR2 SYGVKD. This CDR3 region has 16 residues. V was clipped by 6 bases and J by 3 bases; unmatched bases: 6. The CDR3 protein is CAIRRTSGRDLYEQYF. The DNA of the CDR3 is TGTGCCATCAGAAGGACTAGCGGGAGGGACCTCTACGAGCAGTACTTC.

This clone has just one count. This chain links TRBV4-3 with TRBJ2-3; 7 nucleotides align to TRBD2. Germline assignment: CDR1 LGHNA and CDR2 YSLEER. There are 17 residues in the CDR3. The J segment lost 4 bases and the V segment lost 0 bases, leaving 10 bases of the junction unmatched. CDR3 nucleotides: TGCGCCAGCAGCCAAGAGAGTGGTGCGGGAGCGGCAGATACGCAGTATTTT. It translates to CASSQESGAGAADTQYF.

The J gene is TRBJ2-5, the V gene TRBV6-5, with D possibly being TRBD1 or TRBD2 (5 bases each). V dropped 0 bases and J dropped 2 bases, with 10 bases sitting between them. Germline V gene data show CDR1 as MNHEY and CDR2 as SVGAGI. This CDR3 region has 15 residues. The CDR3: CASSYSNGGQETQYF. The CDR3 bases are TGTGCCAGCAGTTACTCCAATGGGGGTCAAGAGACCCAGTACTTC.

With respect to this clone: Other DNA sequences in the sample encode the same CDR3. Written as DNA, the CDR3 is TGTGCCAGCAGCCTCCCCCAGTCCTACGAGCAGTACTTC. This translates into CASSLPQSYEQYF. The J gene is TRBJ2-7, the V gene TRBV5-6; no clear D. Trimming cost V 4 bases and J 1 base, with 9 bases left between them. CDR1 is SGHDT and CDR2 is YYEEEE in the germline V gene. There are 13 residues in the CDR3.

The V call is TRBV29-1, the J call TRBJ2-1, with no clear D. The CDR3 extends over 12 amino acids. V shed 4 bases and J shed 6 bases, with 10 bases lying between them. Germline V gives CDR1 SQVTM, CDR2 ANQGSEA. CDR3 sequence reads: CSVGPLGNEQFF. DNA for the CDR3: TGCAGCGTTGGTCCCCTGGGCAATGAGCAGTTCTTC.

The rearrangement uses TRBV9 and TRBJ1-4; D may be TRBD1 (5 bases). V shed 1 base and J shed 8 bases, with 15 bases lying between them. The CDR3 length is 15 residues. CDR1 SGDLS and CDR2 YYNGEE come from the germline V gene. The CDR3 sequence: CASSVRGGVREKLFF. DNA of the CDR3: TGTGCCAGCAGCGTACGGGGGGGAGTCCGCGAAAAACTGTTTTTT.

The gene calls are TRBV9 and TRBJ2-1, with D unclear. Per the germline V gene, CDR1 is SGDLS and CDR2 is YYNGEE. The V end lost 3 bases, the J end lost 4 bases, and 17 bases lay between the germline ends. CDR3 length: 16 amino acids. The CDR3 DNA reads as TGTGCCAGCAGCGGAACCTGGGAATACGGTTACAATGAGCAGTTCTTC. Encoded protein: CASSGTWEYGYNEQFF.

This clone was recorded only once. The V gene is TRBV9, the J gene TRBJ2-3, with no clear D. Trimming cost V 3 bases and J 2 bases, with 13 bases left between them. Germline-derived CDR1 and CDR2 are SGDLS and YYNGEE. The CDR3 length is 15 residues. CDR3 region: CASSAPRVATDTQYF. As DNA, the CDR3 is TGTGCCAGCAGCGCCCCCCGGGTTGCCACAGATACGCAGTATTTT.

This chain links TRBV2 with TRBJ2-7, with TRBD2 matching over 14 bases. Trimming at V came to 6 bases and at J to 3 bases, leaving 4 bases not matched to a gene. CDR1 and CDR2 (germline): SNHLY, FYNNEI. This CDR3 region has 15 residues. The CDR3 is CASSVGLAGVYEQYF. The CDR3 nucleotides are TGTGCCAGCAGCGTGGGACTAGCGGGGGTCTACGAGCAGTACTTC.

The genes are TRBV13 and TRBJ1-1; TRBD1 matches 7 bases. Germline V gives CDR1 PRHDT, CDR2 FYEKMQ (reference sequence). The CDR3 spans 15 residues. Trimming at V came to 5 bases and at J to 5 bases, leaving 11 bases not matched to a gene. This CDR3 reads CASSPEPQGMTEAFF. CDR3 bases: TGTGCCAGCAGCCCCGAACCACAGGGGATGACTGAAGCTTTCTTT. Supplemented by reference TRBV13 and TRBJ1-1, the full variable domain reads AAGVIQSPRHLIKEKRETATLKCYPIPRHDTVYWYQQGPGQDPQFLISFYEKMQSDKGSIPDRFSAQQFSDYHSELNMSSLELGDSALYFCASSPEPQGMTEAFFGQGTRLTVV.

This rearrangement joins TRBV27 to TRBJ2-3, with 7 bases fitting TRBD2. V was pared by 7 bases and J by 2 bases, with 3 bases of the junction left unmatched. Germline CDR1 and CDR2: MNHEY and SMNVEV (reference sequence). This CDR3 is 13 amino acids long. The CDR3 nucleotides are TGTGCCAGCACTGGGAGGGCCACAGATACGCAGTATTTT. Translated: CASTGRATDTQYF.

The CDR3 region has the DNA TGTGCCAGCAGCGCTACAGGGGCTGGAAACACCATATATTTT. Its protein is CASSATGAGNTIYF. The V gene is TRBV7-3, the J gene TRBJ1-3; 7 bases agree with TRBD1. Germline values: CDR1 SGHTA, CDR2 FQGTGA. This CDR3 is 14 amino acids long. V trimming: 5 bases; J trimming: 2 bases; junction bases outside the gene matches: 3.

The rearrangement uses TRBV4-1 and TRBJ2-2; possible D gene TRBD2, 6 bases. Trimming shortened V by 2 bases and J by 6 bases, and 19 bases separated the two germline ends. Germline V gene lookup returns CDR1 MGHRA and CDR2 YSYEKL. The CDR3 totals 17 residues. The CDR3 region is CASSQYTVEAGPGELFF. CDR3 DNA sequence: TGCGCCAGCAGCCAATACACAGTCGAGGCGGGACCCGGGGAGCTGTTTTTT.